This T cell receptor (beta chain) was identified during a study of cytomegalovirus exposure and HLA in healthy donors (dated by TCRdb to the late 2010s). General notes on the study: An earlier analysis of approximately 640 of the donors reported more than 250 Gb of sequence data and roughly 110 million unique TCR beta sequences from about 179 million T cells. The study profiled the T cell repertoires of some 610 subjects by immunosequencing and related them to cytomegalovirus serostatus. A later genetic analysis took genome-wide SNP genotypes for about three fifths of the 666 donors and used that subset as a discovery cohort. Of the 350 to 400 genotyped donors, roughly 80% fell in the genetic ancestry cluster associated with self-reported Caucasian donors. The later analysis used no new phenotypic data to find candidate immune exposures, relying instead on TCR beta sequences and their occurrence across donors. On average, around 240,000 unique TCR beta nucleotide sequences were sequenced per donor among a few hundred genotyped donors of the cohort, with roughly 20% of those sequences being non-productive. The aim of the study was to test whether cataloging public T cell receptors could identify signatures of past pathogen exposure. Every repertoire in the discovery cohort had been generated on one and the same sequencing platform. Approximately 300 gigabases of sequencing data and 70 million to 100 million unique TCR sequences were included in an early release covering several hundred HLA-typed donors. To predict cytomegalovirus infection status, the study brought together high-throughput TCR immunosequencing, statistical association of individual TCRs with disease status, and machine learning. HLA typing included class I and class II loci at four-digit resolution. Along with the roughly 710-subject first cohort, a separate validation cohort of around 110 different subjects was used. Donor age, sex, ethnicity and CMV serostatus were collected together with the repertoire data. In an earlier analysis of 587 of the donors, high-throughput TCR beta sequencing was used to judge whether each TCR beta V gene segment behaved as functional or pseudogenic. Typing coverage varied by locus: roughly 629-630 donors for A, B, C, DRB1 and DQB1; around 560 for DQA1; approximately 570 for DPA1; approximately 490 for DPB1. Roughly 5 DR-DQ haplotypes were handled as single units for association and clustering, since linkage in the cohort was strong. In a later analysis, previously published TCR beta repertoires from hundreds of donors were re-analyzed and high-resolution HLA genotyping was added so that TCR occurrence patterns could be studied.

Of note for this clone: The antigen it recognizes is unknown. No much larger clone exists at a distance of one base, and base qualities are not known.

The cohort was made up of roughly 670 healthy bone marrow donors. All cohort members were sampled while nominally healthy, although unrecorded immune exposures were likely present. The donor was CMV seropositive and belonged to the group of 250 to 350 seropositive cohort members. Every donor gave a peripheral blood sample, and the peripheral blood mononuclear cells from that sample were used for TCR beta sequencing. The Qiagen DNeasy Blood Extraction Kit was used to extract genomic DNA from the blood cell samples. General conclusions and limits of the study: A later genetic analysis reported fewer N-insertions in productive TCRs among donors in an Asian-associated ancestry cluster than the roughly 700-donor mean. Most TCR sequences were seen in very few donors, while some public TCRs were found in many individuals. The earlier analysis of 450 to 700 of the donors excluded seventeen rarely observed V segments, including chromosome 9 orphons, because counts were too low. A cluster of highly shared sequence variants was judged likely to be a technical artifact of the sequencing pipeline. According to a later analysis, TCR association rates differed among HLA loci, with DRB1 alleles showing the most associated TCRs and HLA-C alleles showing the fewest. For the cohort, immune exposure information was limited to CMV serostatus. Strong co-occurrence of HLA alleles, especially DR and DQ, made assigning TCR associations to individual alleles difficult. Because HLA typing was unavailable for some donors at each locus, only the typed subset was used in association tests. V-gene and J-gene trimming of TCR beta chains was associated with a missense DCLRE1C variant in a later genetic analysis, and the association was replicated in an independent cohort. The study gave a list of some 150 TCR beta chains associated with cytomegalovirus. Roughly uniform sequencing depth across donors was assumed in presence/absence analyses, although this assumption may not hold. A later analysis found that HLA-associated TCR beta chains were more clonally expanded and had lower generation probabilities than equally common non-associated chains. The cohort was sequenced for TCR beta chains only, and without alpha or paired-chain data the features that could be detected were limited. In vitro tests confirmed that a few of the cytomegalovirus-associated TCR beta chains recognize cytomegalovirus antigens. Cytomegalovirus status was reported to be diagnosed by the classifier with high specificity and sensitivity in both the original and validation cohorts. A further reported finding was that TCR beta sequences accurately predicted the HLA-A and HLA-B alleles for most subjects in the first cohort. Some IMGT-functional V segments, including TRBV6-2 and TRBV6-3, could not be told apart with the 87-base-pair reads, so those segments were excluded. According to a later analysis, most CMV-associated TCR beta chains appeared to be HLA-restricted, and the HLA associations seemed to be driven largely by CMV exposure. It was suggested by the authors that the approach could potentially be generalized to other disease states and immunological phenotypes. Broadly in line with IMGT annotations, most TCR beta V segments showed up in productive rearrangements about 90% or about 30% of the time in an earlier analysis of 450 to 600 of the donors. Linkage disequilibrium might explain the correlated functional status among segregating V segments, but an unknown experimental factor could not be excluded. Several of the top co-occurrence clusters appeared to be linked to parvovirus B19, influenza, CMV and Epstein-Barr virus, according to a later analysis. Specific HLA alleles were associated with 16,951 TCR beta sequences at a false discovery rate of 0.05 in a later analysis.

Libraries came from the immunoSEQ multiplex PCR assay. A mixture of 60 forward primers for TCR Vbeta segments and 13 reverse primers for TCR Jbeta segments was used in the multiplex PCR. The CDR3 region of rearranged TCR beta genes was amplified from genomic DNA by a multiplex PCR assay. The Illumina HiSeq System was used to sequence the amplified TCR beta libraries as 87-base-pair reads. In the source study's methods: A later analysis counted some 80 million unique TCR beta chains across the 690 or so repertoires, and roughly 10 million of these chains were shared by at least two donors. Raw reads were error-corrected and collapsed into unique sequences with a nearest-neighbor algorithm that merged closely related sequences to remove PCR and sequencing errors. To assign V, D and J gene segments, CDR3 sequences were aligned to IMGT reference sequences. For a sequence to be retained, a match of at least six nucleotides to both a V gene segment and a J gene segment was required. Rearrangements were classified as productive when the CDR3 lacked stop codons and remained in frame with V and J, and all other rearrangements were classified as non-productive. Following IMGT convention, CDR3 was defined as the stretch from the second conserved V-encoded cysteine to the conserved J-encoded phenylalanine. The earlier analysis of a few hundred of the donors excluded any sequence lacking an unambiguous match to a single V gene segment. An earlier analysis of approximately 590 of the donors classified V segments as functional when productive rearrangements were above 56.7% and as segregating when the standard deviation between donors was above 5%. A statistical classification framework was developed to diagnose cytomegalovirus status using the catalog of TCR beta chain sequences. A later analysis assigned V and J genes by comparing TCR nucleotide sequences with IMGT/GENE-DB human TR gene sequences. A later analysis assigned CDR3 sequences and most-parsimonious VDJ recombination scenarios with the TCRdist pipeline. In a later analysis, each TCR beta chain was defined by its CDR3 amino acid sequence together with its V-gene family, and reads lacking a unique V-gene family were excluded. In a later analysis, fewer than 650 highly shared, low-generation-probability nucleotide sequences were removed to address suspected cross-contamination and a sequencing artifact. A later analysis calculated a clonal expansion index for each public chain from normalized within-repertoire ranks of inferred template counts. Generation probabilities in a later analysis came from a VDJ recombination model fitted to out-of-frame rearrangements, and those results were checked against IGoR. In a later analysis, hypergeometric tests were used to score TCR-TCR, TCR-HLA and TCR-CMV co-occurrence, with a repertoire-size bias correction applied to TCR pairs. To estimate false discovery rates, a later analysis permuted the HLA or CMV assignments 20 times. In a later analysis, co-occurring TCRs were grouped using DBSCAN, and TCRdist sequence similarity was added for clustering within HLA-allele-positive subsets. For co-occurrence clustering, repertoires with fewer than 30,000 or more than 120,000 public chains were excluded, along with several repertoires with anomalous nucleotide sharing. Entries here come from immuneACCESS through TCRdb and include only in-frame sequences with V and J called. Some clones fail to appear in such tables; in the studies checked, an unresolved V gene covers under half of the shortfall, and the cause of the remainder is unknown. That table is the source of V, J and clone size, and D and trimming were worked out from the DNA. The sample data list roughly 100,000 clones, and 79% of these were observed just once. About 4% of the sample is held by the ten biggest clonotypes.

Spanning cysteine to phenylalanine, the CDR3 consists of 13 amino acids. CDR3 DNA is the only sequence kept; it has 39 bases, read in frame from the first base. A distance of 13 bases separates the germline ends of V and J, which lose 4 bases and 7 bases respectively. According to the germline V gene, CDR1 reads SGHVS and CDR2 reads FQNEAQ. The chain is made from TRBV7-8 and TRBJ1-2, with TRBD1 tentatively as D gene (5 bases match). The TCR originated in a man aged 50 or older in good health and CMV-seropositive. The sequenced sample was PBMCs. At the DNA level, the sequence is TGTGCCAGCAGCTCCCTTGACAGCTCTGGCTACACCTTC. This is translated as CASSSLDSSGYTF.